This is a list of T cell receptor beta chains from one sample in a study of blood T cells in healthy people across ages. One entry per CDR3 protein results from TCRdb running MiXCR on the 5' RACE reads. This table holds about 1.7 million distinct CDR3 sequences, approximately 30% found once. Sequenced sample: blood. The receptors originated from a woman in her 30s in good health. Each CDR3 is given with its conserved first and last residue. A D gene is named only where the DNA matches it firmly. Not all rows give a size; the values are once, few, many and, for expanded clones, a class.

few	TRBJ1-5	TRBV7-2	NA	CASSLEGRKDQPQHF	TGTGCCAGCAGCTTAGAGGGCAGGAAAGATCAGCCCCAGCATTTT
NA	TRBJ2-7	TRBV24-1	TRBD2	CPPGGTIYEQYF	TGTCCTCCCGGCGGGACTATCTACGAGCAGTACTTC
many	TRBJ1-5	TRBV5-6	NA	CASSLGSQGNQPQHF	TGTGCCAGCAGCTTGGGCAGCCAGGGCAATCAGCCCCAGCATTTT
few	TRBJ2-6	TRBV9	NA	CASSVNSGSGANVLTF	TGTGCCAGCAGCGTAAATTCCGGGTCTGGGGCCAACGTCCTGACTTTC
NA	TRBJ2-5	TRBV7-9	TRBD1	CASSLRAGGDQETQYF	TGTGCCAGCAGCTTAAGGGCAGGGGGTGATCAAGAGACCCAGTACTTC
NA	TRBJ1-1	TRBV6-5	NA	CASRSSGNAFF	TGTGCCAGCAGATCTTCAGGGAACGCTTTCTTT
NA	TRBJ2-1	TRBV5-1	NA	CASSPWDIRYNEQFF	TGCGCTAGCAGCCCCTGGGACATTCGGTACAATGAGCAGTTCTTC
NA	TRBJ2-7	TRBV11-2	NA	CASSPHKTQCF	TGTGCCAGCAGCCCGCACAAGACCCAGTGCTTC
few	TRBJ2-7	TRBV5-5	TRBD2	CASRLGLAETYEQYF	TGTGCCAGCAGATTGGGACTAGCGGAAACCTACGAGCAGTACTTC
few	TRBJ2-5	TRBV15	NA	CATSREGARETQYF	TGTGCCACCAGCAGAGAAGGGGCCCGGGAGACCCAGTACTTC
NA	TRBJ1-2	TRBV10-3	NA	CAITASAGDNYGYTF	TGTGCCATCACTGCGTCGGCAGGGGATAACTATGGCTACACCTTC
few	TRBJ2-3	TRBV2	NA	CASGGARGSTDTQYF	TGTGCCAGCGGAGGGGCGAGGGGTAGCACAGATACGCAGTATTTT
once	TRBJ1-6	TRBV20-1	NA	CSARDLSGDSPLHF	TGCAGTGCTAGAGATCTGTCAGGCGATTCACCCCTCCACTTT
NA	TRBJ1-1	TRBV7-9	NA	CASSTESRGAEAFF	TGTGCCAGCAGCACGGAAAGCCGAGGCGCTGAAGCTTTCTTT
NA	TRBJ1-1	TRBV3-1	NA	CASSSDGGGTEAFF	TGTGCCAGCAGCTCAGACGGGGGAGGAACTGAAGCTTTCTTT
NA	TRBJ1-1	TRBV9	NA	CASSFTTDTEAFF	TGTGCCAGCAGCTTCACGACAGACACTGAAGCTTTCTTT
NA	TRBJ2-5	TRBV20-1	TRBD2	CSLRSGGGQETQYF	TGCAGCCTAAGGAGCGGGGGGGGGCAAGAGACCCAGTACTTC
many	TRBJ2-7	TRBV4-1	NA	CASSQDREQVEYEQYF	TGCGCCAGCAGCCAAGATCGGGAACAGGTTGAATACGAGCAGTACTTC
few	TRBJ2-1	TRBV28	NA	CASIIGGESSYNEQFF	TGTGCCAGCATCATAGGGGGGGAAAGCTCCTACAATGAGCAGTTCTTC
NA	TRBJ2-5	TRBV7-3	NA	CASSPWTQYF	TGTGCCAGCAGCCCTTGGACCCAGTACTTC
NA	TRBJ2-7	TRBV3-1	TRBD2	CASSQVSSGMDEQYF	TGTGCCAGCAGCCAAGTTTCTAGCGGGATGGACGAGCAGTACTTC
few	TRBJ2-7	TRBV28	NA	CASSGGRESSSYEQYF	TGTGCCAGCAGTGGGGGTAGGGAATCCAGCTCCTACGAGCAGTACTTC
NA	TRBJ2-1	TRBV12-3/TRBV12-4	NA	CASSYGVAETVWDEQFF	TGTGCCAGCAGTTATGGGGTAGCGGAGACTGTTTGGGATGAGCAGTTCTTC
few	TRBJ2-2	TRBV10-3	NA	CAISPTAGGELFF	TGTGCCATCAGTCCGACAGCTGGCGGGGAGCTGTTTTTT
NA	TRBJ2-1	TRBV28	NA	CASSLRGYEYNEQFF	TGTGCCAGCAGTTTAAGGGGGTATGAATACAATGAGCAGTTCTTC
NA	TRBJ1-2	TRBV6-2/TRBV6-3	NA	CASGPLRIRVNYGYTF	TGTGCCAGCGGACCCCTCAGGATTCGCGTTAACTATGGCTACACCTTC
many	TRBJ1-6	TRBV20-1	NA	CSAPTGYNSPLHF	TGCAGTGCGCCGACAGGCTATAATTCACCCCTCCACTTT
few	TRBJ2-7	TRBV3-1	NA	CASSQEGGQYF	TGTGCCAGCAGCCAAGAAGGGGGGCAGTACTTC